This TCR beta chain was recorded in a study of shared clonotypes between healthy human individuals. Study observations and caveats: Sharing of clonotypes among donors was expected to vary with sequencing depth.

Trimming took 4 bases from V and 7 from J; bases not matched to a gene: 10. Germline V gives CDR1 GTSNPN, CDR2 SVGIG (reference sequence). The CDR3 runs to 15 residues. In regard to this clone: What it binds is unknown.

Sorted subsets were amplified in replicate PCRs using approximately 0.2 ug DNA, approximately 30,000 T cell genomes. Method: immunoSEQ multiplex PCR; TCRdb's copy keeps in-frame clones and lacks some. The profile shows around 2.3 million clones, almost 96% of them singletons. The genes are TRBV30 and TRBJ1-6; TRBD1 matches 7 bases. The sample taken for sequencing was naive CD4+ T cells sorted from blood. Subset reported: CD45RA+ positively selected. The clonotype comes from a man between 18 and 35 years old in good health. The CDR3 spells CAWNRYQGVNSPLHF. CDR3 bases: TGTGCCTGGAACCGTTATCAGGGGGTAAATTCACCCCTCCACTTT. Full variable domain (outside the CDR3, taken from reference TRBV30 and TRBJ1-6): SQTIHQWPATLVQPVGSPLSLECTVEGTSNPNLYWYRQAAGRGLQLLFYSVGIGQISSEVPQNLSASRPQDRQFILSSKKLLLSDSGFYLCAWNRYQGVNSPLHFGNGTRLTVT.